The T cell receptor beta chain described here comes from a study of cytomegalovirus exposure and HLA in healthy donors. In the case of this clone: Antigen specificity is unknown.

Whole-study results and caveats: Rare TCR sequences dominated, though some public TCRs recurred in many donors.

Despite likely unrecorded immune exposures, the donors were nominally healthy at the time of sampling. Trimming shortened V by 6 bases and J by 6 bases, and 17 bases separated the two germline ends. Germline lookup yields CDR1 MDHEN and CDR2 SYDVKM. CDR3 length equals 15 residues. This PCR relied on a set of 60 Vbeta primers and 13 Jbeta primers. Repertoires were generated with immunoSEQ multiplex PCR, while TCRdb's copy carries only in-frame clones and drops some. The sample lists some 150,000 clones, roughly 77% occurring once. The clonotype originates from a human donor in good health. V gene TRBV28 combines with J gene TRBJ2-2, with a tentative D call TRBD1 (5 bases). Sequencing was performed on PBMCs. The CDR3 is CASSRSISRAGELFF. The CDR3 coding sequence is TGTGCCAGCAGCCGCTCCATCTCCAGGGCCGGGGAGCTGTTTTTT.